These T cell receptor beta chains were read from a single sample in a study of somatic mutations in cytotoxic T cells in rheumatoid arthritis. Measured with immunoSEQ multiplex PCR; TCRdb has only the in-frame clones, and not every one. The sample carries about 15,000 clones, approximately 82% recorded once. Sequencing was carried out using CD8+ T cells sorted from blood. Receptor source: an adult with rheumatoid arthritis. Both conserved end residues are part of each CDR3. Each record gives: CDR3 DNA, CDR3 protein, J gene, D gene, V gene, clone size. The D gene is left open where the match is weak. Expanded clones get a size class; other rows say once, few or many, or leave the size out.

CDR3nt: TGTGCCAGCAATTCGGAGGACAGGGATGGCTACACCTTC; CDR3aa: CASNSEDRDGYTF; j_gene: TRBJ1-2; d_gene: TRBD1; v_gene: TRBV11-3; abundance: once
CDR3nt: TGTGCCAGCAGCTTAGGGCCGACCGCCGGCACTGAAGCTTTCTTT; CDR3aa: CASSLGPTAGTEAFF; j_gene: TRBJ1-1; d_gene: NA; v_gene: TRBV11-2; abundance: NA
CDR3nt: TGTGCCAGCAGCCCTCATTCCGGGACAGGGCACTACAATGAGCAGTTCTTC; CDR3aa: CASSPHSGTGHYNEQFF; j_gene: TRBJ2-1; d_gene: TRBD1; v_gene: TRBV7-9; abundance: NA
CDR3nt: TGCGCCAGCAGCTCACATGGGGGGTCGGACGAGGAAGCTTTCTTT; CDR3aa: CASSSHGGSDEEAFF; j_gene: TRBJ1-1; d_gene: NA; v_gene: TRBV5-1; abundance: NA
CDR3nt: TGTGCCATCAGTGAGTCCAGCGAGCAGTACTTC; CDR3aa: CAISESSEQYF; j_gene: TRBJ2-7; d_gene: NA; v_gene: TRBV10-3; abundance: NA
CDR3nt: TGTGCCAGTTTCGGGACAGGTGGTTACGAGCAGTACTTC; CDR3aa: CASFGTGGYEQYF; j_gene: TRBJ2-7; d_gene: TRBD1; v_gene: TRBV2; abundance: NA
CDR3nt: TGCGCCAGCAGTGTGGGGGGACGCACAGATACGCAGTATTTT; CDR3aa: CASSVGGRTDTQYF; j_gene: TRBJ2-3; d_gene: NA; v_gene: TRBV10-1; abundance: NA
CDR3nt: TGTGCCAGCAGCAAAGCGCTTTCGGGACAGGGGGCGCGTGGGGCCAACGTCCTGACTTTC; CDR3aa: CASSKALSGQGARGANVLTF; j_gene: TRBJ2-6; d_gene: NA; v_gene: TRBV21-1; abundance: NA
CDR3nt: TGTGCCAGCAGTCCGCGTGCGGGAGGAATGAATGAGCAGTTCTTC; CDR3aa: CASSPRAGGMNEQFF; j_gene: TRBJ2-1; d_gene: TRBD2; v_gene: TRBV6-5; abundance: NA
CDR3nt: TGTGCCTGGAGTGCTACAGGGGGCGCAGCCGAGCAGTACTTC; CDR3aa: CAWSATGGAAEQYF; j_gene: TRBJ2-7; d_gene: TRBD1; v_gene: TRBV30; abundance: NA
CDR3nt: TGTGCCAGCAGCTCGGGGGGAGGGATCCACGAGCAGTACTTC; CDR3aa: CASSSGGGIHEQYF; j_gene: TRBJ2-7; d_gene: TRBD2; v_gene: TRBV7-9; abundance: large
CDR3nt: TGTGCCAGCAGCTTGGGGCATTCCTACGAGCAGTACTTC; CDR3aa: CASSLGHSYEQYF; j_gene: TRBJ2-7; d_gene: NA; v_gene: TRBV5-4; abundance: NA
CDR3nt: TGCGCCAGCAGCTTCGGGGGGCTTATATACAATGAGCAGTTCTTC; CDR3aa: CASSFGGLIYNEQFF; j_gene: TRBJ2-1; d_gene: NA; v_gene: TRBV5-1; abundance: NA
CDR3nt: TGCAGCGTTCCTCGGGGCATTCAAGAGACCCAGTACTTC; CDR3aa: CSVPRGIQETQYF; j_gene: TRBJ2-5; d_gene: NA; v_gene: TRBV29-1; abundance: NA
CDR3nt: TGTGCCAGCAGTTTATCGGGGGACCAAGAGACCCAGTACTTC; CDR3aa: CASSLSGDQETQYF; j_gene: TRBJ2-5; d_gene: NA; v_gene: TRBV27; abundance: NA
CDR3nt: TGTGCCAGCAGTGAAAGTGCAGGGGGCATTTTCGGGGAGCTGTTTTTT; CDR3aa: CASSESAGGIFGELFF; j_gene: TRBJ2-2; d_gene: TRBD1; v_gene: TRBV6-1; abundance: NA
CDR3nt: TGTGCCAGCAGTTCCCGGGACAAGGGGAACACCATATATTTT; CDR3aa: CASSSRDKGNTIYF; j_gene: TRBJ1-3; d_gene: NA; v_gene: TRBV27; abundance: NA
CDR3nt: TGTGCCAGCAGCTTGGATCGACATGTGTTGGAATACAATGAGCAGTTCTTC; CDR3aa: CASSLDRHVLEYNEQFF; j_gene: TRBJ2-1; d_gene: NA; v_gene: TRBV5-4; abundance: NA
CDR3nt: TGCGCCAGCAGCCAAGCGGGGCGGGAGGAGCAGTACTTC; CDR3aa: CASSQAGREEQYF; j_gene: TRBJ2-7; d_gene: TRBD2; v_gene: TRBV4-1; abundance: NA
CDR3nt: TGTGCCAGCAGCGTTGGCCCGAACAGGGTGGGAGAGACCCAGTACTTC; CDR3aa: CASSVGPNRVGETQYF; j_gene: TRBJ2-5; d_gene: NA; v_gene: TRBV9; abundance: NA
CDR3nt: TGTGCCAGTCGGTATGAGGGTTATGCCGGGGAGCTGTTTTTT; CDR3aa: CASRYEGYAGELFF; j_gene: TRBJ2-2; d_gene: NA; v_gene: TRBV19; abundance: NA
CDR3nt: TGTGCCAGCAGCATTTGGACTAGCGGGGGAGATAATGAGCAGTTCTTC; CDR3aa: CASSIWTSGGDNEQFF; j_gene: TRBJ2-1; d_gene: TRBD2; v_gene: TRBV13; abundance: NA
CDR3nt: TGTGCCAGCAGCGAGAGCGGGAGCTTCTACAATGAGCAGTTCTTC; CDR3aa: CASSESGSFYNEQFF; j_gene: TRBJ2-1; d_gene: TRBD2; v_gene: TRBV11-2; abundance: once
CDR3nt: TGCGCCAGCAGCCCTATACAGACCATAGAAAAACTGTTTTTT; CDR3aa: CASSPIQTIEKLFF; j_gene: TRBJ1-4; d_gene: NA; v_gene: TRBV4-1; abundance: NA
CDR3nt: TGTGCCAGCAGTTATGTATCAGATACGCAGTATTTT; CDR3aa: CASSYVSDTQYF; j_gene: TRBJ2-3; d_gene: NA; v_gene: TRBV27; abundance: once
CDR3nt: TGCGCCAGCAACCCAGGGCTCACCTACGAGCAGTACTTC; CDR3aa: CASNPGLTYEQYF; j_gene: TRBJ2-7; d_gene: NA; v_gene: TRBV5-1; abundance: once
CDR3nt: TGTGCCAGCAGCCACGTGGGGAGCAATCAGCCCCAGCATTTT; CDR3aa: CASSHVGSNQPQHF; j_gene: TRBJ1-5; d_gene: NA; v_gene: TRBV7-9; abundance: NA
CDR3nt: TGCGCCAGCAGCCAAGATCCTAGCGGGGGGGCGCCCTACAATGAGCAGTTCTTC; CDR3aa: CASSQDPSGGAPYNEQFF; j_gene: TRBJ2-1; d_gene: TRBD2; v_gene: TRBV4-1; abundance: NA
CDR3nt: TGTGCCAGCAGCTCCGGACAGGGAGAGGGGAAAAAATTGTTTTTT; CDR3aa: CASSSGQGEGKKLFF; j_gene: TRBJ1-4; d_gene: TRBD1; v_gene: TRBV7-6; abundance: NA
CDR3nt: TGTGCCAGCAGTTATGCGGACGCACTAAGCGGCTACACCTTC; CDR3aa: CASSYADALSGYTF; j_gene: TRBJ1-2; d_gene: NA; v_gene: TRBV6-6; abundance: NA
CDR3nt: TGTGCCAGCAGTGCCCCTGGGACAGGGGCCGATGAAGCTTTCTTT; CDR3aa: CASSAPGTGADEAFF; j_gene: TRBJ1-1; d_gene: TRBD1; v_gene: TRBV6-4; abundance: NA
CDR3nt: TGTGCCAGCAGTGAATTTGCGGTCGAGCAGTACTTC; CDR3aa: CASSEFAVEQYF; j_gene: TRBJ2-7; d_gene: NA; v_gene: TRBV2; abundance: NA
CDR3nt: TGTGCCAGCAGCTTAGGGACAGAGTATGGCTACACCTTC; CDR3aa: CASSLGTEYGYTF; j_gene: TRBJ1-2; d_gene: NA; v_gene: TRBV13; abundance: NA
CDR3nt: TGTGCCAGCAGTTCCGTTGCGGGGCCTTCCTACGAGCAGTACTTC; CDR3aa: CASSSVAGPSYEQYF; j_gene: TRBJ2-7; d_gene: NA; v_gene: TRBV6-5; abundance: NA
CDR3nt: TGCGCCAGCAGCCAAGATCTCGGTACTTCTTATGGCTACACCTTC; CDR3aa: CASSQDLGTSYGYTF; j_gene: TRBJ1-2; d_gene: NA; v_gene: TRBV4-1; abundance: NA
CDR3nt: TGTGCCAGCAGAGGCCTGGGGGAGAAAAAACTGTTTTTT; CDR3aa: CASRGLGEKKLFF; j_gene: TRBJ1-4; d_gene: NA; v_gene: TRBV7-2; abundance: NA